This TCR beta chain was captured in a study of blood T cell repertoires in COVID-19. Study overall: The United States, Italy and Spain supplied acute and convalescent COVID-19 samples. Nucleic acid was either cDNA or gDNA, and it came from T cells, B-cell-depleted T cells, or PBMCs.

In the original workflow: Amplification from reference gene primers served as the basis for estimated nucleated cell counts. The data were produced by immunoSEQ multiplex PCR, yet TCRdb's version contains in-frame clones alone and is incomplete. V, J and clone size are taken as reported in that table, and D and trimming were inferred from the DNA itself. This repertoire shows 90,000 to 150,000 clones, 65% to 80% found once; its top ten account for around 5.9%. This clone was recorded only once. The receptor comes from a man in his 70s with acute or convalescent COVID-19. The source material was peripheral blood.

CDR3: CASSVGGAAKNIQYF. Written as DNA, the CDR3 is TGTGCCAGCAGCGTAGGGGGAGCGGCCAAAAACATTCAGTACTTC. The gene calls are TRBV9 and TRBJ2-4; maybe TRBD2 (5 bases). Germline V CDR1 and CDR2: SGDLS, YYNGEE. The V end was cut by 0 bases, the J end by 1 base, with 8 bases between. This CDR3 comprises 15 residues.